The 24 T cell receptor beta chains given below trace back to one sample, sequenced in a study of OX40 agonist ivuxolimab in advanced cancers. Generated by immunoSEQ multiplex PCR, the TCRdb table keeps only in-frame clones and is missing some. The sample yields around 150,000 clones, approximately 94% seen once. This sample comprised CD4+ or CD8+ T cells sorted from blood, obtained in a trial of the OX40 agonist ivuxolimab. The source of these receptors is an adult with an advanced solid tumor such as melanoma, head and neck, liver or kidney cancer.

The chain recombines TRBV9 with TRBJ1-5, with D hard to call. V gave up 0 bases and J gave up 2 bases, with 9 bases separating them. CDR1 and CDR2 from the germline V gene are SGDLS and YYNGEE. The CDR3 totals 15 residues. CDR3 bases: TGTGCCAGCAGCGTAGGGTTCTCTGGCAATCAGCCCCAGCATTTT. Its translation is CASSVGFSGNQPQHF.

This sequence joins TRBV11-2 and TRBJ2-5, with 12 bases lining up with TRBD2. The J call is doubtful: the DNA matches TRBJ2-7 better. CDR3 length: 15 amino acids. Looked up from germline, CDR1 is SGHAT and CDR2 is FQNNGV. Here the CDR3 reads CASSYEGTSGYEQYF. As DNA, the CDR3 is TGTGCCAGCAGTTACGAAGGGACTAGCGGGTACGAGCAGTACTTC.

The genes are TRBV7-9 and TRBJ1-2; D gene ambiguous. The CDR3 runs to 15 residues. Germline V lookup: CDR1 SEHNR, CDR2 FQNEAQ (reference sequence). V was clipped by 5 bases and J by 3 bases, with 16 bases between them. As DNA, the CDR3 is TGTGCCAGCAGCCGCTTTATAGACATTGACTATGGCTACACCTTC. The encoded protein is CASSRFIDIDYGYTF.

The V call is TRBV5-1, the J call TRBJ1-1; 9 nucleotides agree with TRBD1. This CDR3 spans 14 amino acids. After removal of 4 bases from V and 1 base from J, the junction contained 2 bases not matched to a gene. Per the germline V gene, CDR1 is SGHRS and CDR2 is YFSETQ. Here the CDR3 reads CASSRGQGNTEAFF. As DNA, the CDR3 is TGCGCCAGCAGCAGGGGACAGGGGAACACTGAAGCTTTCTTT.

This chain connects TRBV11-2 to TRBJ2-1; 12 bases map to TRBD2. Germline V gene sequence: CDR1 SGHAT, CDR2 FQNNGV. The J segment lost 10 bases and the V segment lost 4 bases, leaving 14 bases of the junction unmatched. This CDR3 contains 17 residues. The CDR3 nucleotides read TGTGCCAGCAGCTCACCGGCTCTAGCGGGGGGGGGAGGAGAGCAGTTCTTC. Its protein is CASSSPALAGGGGEQFF. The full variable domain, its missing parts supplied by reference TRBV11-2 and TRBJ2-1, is EAGVAQSPRYKIIEKRQSVAFWCNPISGHATLYWYQQILGQGPKLLIQFQNNGVVDDSQLPKDRFSAERLKGVDSTLKIQPAKLEDSAVYLCASSSPALAGGGGEQFFGPGTRLTVL.

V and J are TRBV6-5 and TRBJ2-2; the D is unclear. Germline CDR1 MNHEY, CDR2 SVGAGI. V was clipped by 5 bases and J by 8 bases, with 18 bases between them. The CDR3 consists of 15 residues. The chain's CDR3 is CASSARVSPTGELFF. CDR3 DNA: TGTGCCAGCAGTGCCCGGGTTTCTCCGACAGGGGAGCTGTTTTTT.

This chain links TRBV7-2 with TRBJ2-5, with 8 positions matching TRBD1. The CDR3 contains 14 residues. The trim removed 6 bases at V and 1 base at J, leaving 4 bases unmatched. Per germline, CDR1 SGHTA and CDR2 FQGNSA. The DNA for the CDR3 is TGTGCCAGCAGTCCGACAGGGGCCCAAGAGACCCAGTACTTC. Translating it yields CASSPTGAQETQYF.

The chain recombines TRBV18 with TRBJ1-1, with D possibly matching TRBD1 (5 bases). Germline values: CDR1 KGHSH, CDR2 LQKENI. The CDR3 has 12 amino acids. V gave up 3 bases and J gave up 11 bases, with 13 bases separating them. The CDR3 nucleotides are TGTGCCAGCTCACCCGGGACGAGCGGCGCTTTCTTT. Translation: CASSPGTSGAFF.

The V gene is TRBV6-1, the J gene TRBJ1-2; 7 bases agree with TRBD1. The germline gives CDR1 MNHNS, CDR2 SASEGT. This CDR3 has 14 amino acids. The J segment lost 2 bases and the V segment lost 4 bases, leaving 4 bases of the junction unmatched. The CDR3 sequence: CASSGQGENYGYTF. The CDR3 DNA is TGTGCCAGCAGTGGACAGGGAGAAAACTATGGCTACACCTTC.

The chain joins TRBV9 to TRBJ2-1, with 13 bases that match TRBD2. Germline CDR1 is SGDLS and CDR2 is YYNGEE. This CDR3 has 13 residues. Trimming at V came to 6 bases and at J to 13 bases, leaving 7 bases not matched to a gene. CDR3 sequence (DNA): TGTGCCAGCAATTCCGGGACTAGCGGGAATCAGTTCTTC. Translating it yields CASNSGTSGNQFF.

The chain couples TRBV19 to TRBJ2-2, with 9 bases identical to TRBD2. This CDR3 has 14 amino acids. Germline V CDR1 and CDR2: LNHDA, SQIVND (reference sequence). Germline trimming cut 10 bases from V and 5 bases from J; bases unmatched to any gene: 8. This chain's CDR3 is CATSGGFRTGELFF. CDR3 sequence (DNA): TGTGCCACCAGCGGGGGGTTTCGTACCGGGGAGCTGTTTTTT.

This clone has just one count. This CDR3 is CAWGTGGGSYEQYF. The CDR3 DNA sequence: TGTGCCTGGGGAACAGGGGGAGGGTCCTACGAGCAGTACTTC. The J gene is TRBJ2-7, the V gene TRBV30, with TRBD1 as a possible D gene (8 bases). This CDR3 spans 14 amino acids. Trimming took off 5 bases at V and 1 base at J, with 15 bases between the two ends. CDR1 and CDR2 from the germline V gene are GTSNPN and SVGIG (reference sequence).

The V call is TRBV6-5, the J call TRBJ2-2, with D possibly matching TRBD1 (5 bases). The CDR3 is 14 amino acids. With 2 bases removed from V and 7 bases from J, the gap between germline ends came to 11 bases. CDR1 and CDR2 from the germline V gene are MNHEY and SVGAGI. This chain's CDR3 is CASSYNPRGGELFF. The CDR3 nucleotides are TGTGCCAGCAGTTACAATCCAAGGGGCGGGGAGCTGTTTTTT.

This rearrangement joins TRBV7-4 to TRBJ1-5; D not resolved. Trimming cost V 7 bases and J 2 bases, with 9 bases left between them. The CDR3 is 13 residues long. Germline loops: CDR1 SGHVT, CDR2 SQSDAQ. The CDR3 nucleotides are TGTGCCAGCACCTGCCATGGCAATCAGCCCCAGCATTTT. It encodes CASTCHGNQPQHF.

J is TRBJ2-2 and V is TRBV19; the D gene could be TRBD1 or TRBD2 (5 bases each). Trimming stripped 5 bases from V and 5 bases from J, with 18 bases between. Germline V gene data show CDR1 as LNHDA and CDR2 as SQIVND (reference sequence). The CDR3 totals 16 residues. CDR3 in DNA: TGTGCCAGTAGTGTCCGGGGCGCGAGGAGGACCGGGGAGCTGTTTTTT. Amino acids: CASSVRGARRTGELFF. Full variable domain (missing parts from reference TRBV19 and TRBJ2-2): DGGITQSPKYLFRKEGQNVTLSCEQNLNHDAMYWYRQDPGQGLRLIYYSQIVNDFQKGDIAEGYSVSREKKESFPLTVTSAQKNPTAFYLCASSVRGARRTGELFFGEGSRLTVL.

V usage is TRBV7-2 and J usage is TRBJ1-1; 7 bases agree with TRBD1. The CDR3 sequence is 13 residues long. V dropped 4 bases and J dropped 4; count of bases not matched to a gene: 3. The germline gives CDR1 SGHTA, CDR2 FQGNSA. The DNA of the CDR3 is TGTGCCAGCAGCTCGGACAGGAGCACTGAAGCTTTCTTT. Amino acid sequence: CASSSDRSTEAFF.

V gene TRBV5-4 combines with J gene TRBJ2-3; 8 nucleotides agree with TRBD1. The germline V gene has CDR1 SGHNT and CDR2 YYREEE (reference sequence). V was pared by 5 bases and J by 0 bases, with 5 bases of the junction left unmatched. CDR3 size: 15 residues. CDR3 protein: CASRKGQVSTDTQYF. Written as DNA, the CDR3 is TGTGCCAGCAGGAAGGGACAGGTTAGCACAGATACGCAGTATTTT.

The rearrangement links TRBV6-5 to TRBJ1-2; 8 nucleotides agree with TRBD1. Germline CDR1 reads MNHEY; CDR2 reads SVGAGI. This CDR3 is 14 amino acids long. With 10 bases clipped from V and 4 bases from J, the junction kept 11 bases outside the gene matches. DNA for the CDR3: TGTGCCATCACAAAGGACAGGGCGTCCTATGGCTACACCTTC. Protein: CAITKDRASYGYTF.

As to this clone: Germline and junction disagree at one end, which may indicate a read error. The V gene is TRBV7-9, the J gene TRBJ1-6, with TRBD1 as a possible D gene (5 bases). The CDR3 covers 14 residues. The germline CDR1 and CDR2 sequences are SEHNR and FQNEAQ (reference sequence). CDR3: CAGREESYNSPLHF. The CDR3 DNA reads TGTGCCGGCAGGGAGGAATCCTATAATTCACCCCTCCACTTT.

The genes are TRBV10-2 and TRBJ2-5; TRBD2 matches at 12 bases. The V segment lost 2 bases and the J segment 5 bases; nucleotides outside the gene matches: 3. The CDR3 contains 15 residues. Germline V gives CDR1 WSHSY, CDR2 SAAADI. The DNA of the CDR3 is TGCGCCAGCAGTGAGCCTCTAGCGGGGGGGGAGACCCAGTACTTC. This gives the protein CASSEPLAGGETQYF.

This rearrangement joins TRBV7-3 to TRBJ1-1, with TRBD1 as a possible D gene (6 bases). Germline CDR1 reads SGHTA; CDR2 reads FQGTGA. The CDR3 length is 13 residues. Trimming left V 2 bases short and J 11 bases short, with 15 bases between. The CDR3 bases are TGTGCCAGCAGCTTAGCGCGGGGGGCTCAGGCTTTCTTT. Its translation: CASSLARGAQAFF.

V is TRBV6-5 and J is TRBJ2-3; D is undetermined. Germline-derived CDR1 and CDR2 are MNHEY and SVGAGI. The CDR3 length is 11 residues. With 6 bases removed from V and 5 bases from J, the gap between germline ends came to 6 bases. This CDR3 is CASRLGDTQYF. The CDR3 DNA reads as TGTGCCAGCAGGCTAGGAGATACGCAGTATTTT.

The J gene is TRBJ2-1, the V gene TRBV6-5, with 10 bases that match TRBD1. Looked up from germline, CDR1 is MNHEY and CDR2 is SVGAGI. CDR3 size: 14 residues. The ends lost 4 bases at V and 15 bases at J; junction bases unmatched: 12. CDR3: CASSSGTGVPPPFF. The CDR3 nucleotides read TGTGCCAGCAGTTCCGGGACAGGGGTCCCCCCACCGTTCTTC.

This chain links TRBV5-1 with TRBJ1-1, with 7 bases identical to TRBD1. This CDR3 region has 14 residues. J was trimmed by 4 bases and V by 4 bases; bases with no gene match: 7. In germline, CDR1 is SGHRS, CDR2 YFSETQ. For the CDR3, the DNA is TGCGCCAGCAGCCTGAACAACAGGGGCACTGAAGCTTTCTTT. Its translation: CASSLNNRGTEAFF.